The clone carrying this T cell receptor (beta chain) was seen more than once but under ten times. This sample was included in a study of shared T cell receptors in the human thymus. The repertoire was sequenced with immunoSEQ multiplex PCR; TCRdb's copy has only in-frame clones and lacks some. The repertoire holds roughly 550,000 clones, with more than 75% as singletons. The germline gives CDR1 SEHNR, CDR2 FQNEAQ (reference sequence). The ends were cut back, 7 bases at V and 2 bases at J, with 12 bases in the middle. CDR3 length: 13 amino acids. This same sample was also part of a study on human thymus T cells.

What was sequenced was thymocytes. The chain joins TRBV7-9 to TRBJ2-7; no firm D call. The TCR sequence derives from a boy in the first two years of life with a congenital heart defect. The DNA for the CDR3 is TGTGCCAGCACCCCGAGTACTGCCTACGAGCAGTACTTC. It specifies CASTPSTAYEQYF.